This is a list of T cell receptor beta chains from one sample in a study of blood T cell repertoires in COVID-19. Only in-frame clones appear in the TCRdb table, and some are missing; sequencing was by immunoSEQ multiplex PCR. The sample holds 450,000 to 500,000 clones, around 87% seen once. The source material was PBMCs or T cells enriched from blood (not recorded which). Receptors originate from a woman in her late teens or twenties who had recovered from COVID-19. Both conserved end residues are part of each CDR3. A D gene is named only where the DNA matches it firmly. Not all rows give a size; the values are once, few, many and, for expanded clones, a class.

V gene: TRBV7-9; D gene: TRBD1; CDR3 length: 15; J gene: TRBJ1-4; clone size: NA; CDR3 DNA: TGTGCCAGCAGCTTAGCCAGACAGGGTGGTGAAAAACTGTTTTTT; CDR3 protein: CASSLARQGGEKLFF
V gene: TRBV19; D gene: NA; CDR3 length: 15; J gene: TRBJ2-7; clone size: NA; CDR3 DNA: TGTGCCAGTAGTATAGACACAGGGCGGGCCTACGAGCAGTACTTC; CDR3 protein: CASSIDTGRAYEQYF
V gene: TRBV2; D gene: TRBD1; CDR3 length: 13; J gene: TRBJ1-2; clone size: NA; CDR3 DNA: TGTGCCAGCCCTGGACAGGGGTGGTATGGCTACACCTTC; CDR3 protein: CASPGQGWYGYTF
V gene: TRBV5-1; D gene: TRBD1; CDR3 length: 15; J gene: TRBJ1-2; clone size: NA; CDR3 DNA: TGCGCCAGCAGCTTGGCCCAGGGACAGGGCAATGGCTACACCTTC; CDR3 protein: CASSLAQGQGNGYTF
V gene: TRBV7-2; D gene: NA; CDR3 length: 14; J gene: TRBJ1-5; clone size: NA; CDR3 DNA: TGTGCCAGCAGTATGTTATTTAGCAATCAGCCCCAGCATTTT; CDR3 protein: CASSMLFSNQPQHF
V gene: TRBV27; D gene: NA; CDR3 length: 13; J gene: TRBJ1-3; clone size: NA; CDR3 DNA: TGTGCCAGCGGGAGGGGGACTGGAAACACCATATATTTT; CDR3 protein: CASGRGTGNTIYF
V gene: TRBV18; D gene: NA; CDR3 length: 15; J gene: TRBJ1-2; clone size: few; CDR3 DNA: TGTGCCAGCTCACGGGGAGAGTCCAGGGGTCTAGGCTACACCTTC; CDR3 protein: CASSRGESRGLGYTF
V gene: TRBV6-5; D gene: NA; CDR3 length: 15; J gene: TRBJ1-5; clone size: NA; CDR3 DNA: TGTGCCAGCAGTTACTCGGGGGGGACTAGACAGCCCCAGCATTTT; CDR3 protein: CASSYSGGTRQPQHF
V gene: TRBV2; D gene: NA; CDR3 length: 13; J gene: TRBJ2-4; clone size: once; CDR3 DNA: TGTGCCAGCAGCTACGACGGAGTAATAGTTCAGTACTTC; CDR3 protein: CASSYDGVIVQYF
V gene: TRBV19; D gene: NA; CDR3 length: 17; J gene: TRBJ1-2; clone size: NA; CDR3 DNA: TGTGCCAGCGAACCCGGCCCTGGGGGGAGTCGTAACTATGGCTACACCTTC; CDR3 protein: CASEPGPGGSRNYGYTF
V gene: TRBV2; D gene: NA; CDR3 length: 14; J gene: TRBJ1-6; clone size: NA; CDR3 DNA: TGTGCCAGCATTAGAGACGGAGAGAATTCACCCCTCCACTTT; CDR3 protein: CASIRDGENSPLHF
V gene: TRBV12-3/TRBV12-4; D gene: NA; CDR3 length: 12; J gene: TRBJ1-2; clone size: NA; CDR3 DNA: TGTGCCAGCCTACAGGGTAGACGTGGCTACACCTTC; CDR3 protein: CASLQGRRGYTF
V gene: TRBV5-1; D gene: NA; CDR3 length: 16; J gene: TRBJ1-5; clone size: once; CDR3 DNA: TGCGCCAGCGAGTCTAGGGGGGGAACGAGCAATCAGCCCCAGCATTTT; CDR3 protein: CASESRGGTSNQPQHF
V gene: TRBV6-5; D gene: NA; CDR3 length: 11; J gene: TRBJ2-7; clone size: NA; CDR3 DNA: TGTGCCAGCACGACTGGTTACGAGCAGTACTTC; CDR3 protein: CASTTGYEQYF
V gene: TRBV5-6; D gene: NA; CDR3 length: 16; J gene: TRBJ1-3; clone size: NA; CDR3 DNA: TGTGCCAGCAGCTTAAGGAGGGGAAGCTCTGGAAACACCATATATTTT; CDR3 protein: CASSLRRGSSGNTIYF
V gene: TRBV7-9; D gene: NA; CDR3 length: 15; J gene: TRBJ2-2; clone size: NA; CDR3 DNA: TGTGCCAGCAGCTTAGGACAGCCGAACACCGGGGAGCTGTTTTTT; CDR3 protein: CASSLGQPNTGELFF
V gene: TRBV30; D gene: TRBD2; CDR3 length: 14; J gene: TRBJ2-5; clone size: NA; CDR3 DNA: TGTGCCTGGAGTGTCCAGCGGGGTGTCGAGACCCAGTACTTC; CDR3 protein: CAWSVQRGVETQYF
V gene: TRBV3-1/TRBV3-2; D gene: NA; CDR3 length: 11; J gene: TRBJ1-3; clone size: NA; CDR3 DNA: TGTGCCAGCTATTACGGGGACACCATATATTTT; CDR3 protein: CASYYGDTIYF
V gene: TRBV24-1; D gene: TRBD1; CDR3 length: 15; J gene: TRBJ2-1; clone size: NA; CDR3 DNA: TGTGCCACCAGTGATCCCCGACAGGGGGGCAATGAGCAGTTCTTC; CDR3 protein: CATSDPRQGGNEQFF
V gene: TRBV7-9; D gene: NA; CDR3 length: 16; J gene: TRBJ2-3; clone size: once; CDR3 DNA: TGTGCCAGCAGCTCCCCAACGTTGGGAGTCACAGATACGCAGTATTTT; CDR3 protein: CASSSPTLGVTDTQYF
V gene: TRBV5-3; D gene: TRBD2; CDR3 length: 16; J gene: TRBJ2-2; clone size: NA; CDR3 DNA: TGTGCCAGAAGTTACACCGGGACTAGCGGGACCGGGGAGCTGTTTTTT; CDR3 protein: CARSYTGTSGTGELFF
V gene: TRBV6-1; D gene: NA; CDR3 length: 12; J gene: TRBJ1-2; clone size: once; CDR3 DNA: TGTGCCAGCAGTGAGACAGACTATGGCTACACCTTC; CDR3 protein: CASSETDYGYTF
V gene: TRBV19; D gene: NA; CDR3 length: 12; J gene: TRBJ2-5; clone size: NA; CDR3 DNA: TGTGCCAGTAGTAGCCTAGGAGAGACCCAGTACTTC; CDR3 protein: CASSSLGETQYF
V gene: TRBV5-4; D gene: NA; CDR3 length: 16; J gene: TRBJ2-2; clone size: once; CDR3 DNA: TGTGCCAGCAGCTCCACAGGAAATGAATTATCCGGGGAGCTGTTTTTT; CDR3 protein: CASSSTGNELSGELFF
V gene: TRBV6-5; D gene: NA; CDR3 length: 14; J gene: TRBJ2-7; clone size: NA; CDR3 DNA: TGTGCCAGCAGTTACAGGGGATCGGCCTACGAGCAGTACTTC; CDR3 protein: CASSYRGSAYEQYF
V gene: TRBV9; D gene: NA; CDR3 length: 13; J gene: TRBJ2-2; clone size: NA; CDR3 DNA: TGTGCCAGCAGCGTCTCGAACACCGGGGAGCTGTTTTTT; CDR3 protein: CASSVSNTGELFF
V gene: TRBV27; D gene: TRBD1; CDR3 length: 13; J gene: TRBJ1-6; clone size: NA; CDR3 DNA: TGTGCCAGCAGTAAGGACAGGGATCGGCCCCTCCACTTT; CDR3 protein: CASSKDRDRPLHF
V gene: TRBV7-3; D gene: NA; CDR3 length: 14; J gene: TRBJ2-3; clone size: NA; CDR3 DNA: TGTGCCAGCAGCCTGGGACTTGAGACAGATACGCAGTATTTT; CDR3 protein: CASSLGLETDTQYF
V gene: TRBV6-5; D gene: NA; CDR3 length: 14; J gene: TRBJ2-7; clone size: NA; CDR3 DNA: TGTGCCAGCAGTCCACGGACAGAGTCTAACGAGCAGTACTTC; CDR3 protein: CASSPRTESNEQYF